The 26 T cell receptor beta chains in this list originate from one sample, sequenced in a study of CD8 T cells in Susac syndrome. The RNA input was 0.5 to 1 ug, and it was reverse transcribed with random hexamers. TCRdb fed the immunoSEQ multiplex PCR reads into MiXCR, producing one record per CDR3 protein. The sample has 150,000 to 200,000 distinct CDR3 sequences, just over 90% seen once. The sample taken for sequencing was CD4+ T cells from PBMCs. These receptors were obtained from a human donor in good health.

The CDR3 loop is CSVRSGGIGTEAFF. The CDR3 nucleotides are TGCAGCGTTAGGAGTGGGGGGATCGGCACTGAAGCTTTCTTT. J is TRBJ1-1 and V is TRBV29-1, with D maybe TRBD1 (5 bases). V shed 5 bases and J shed 4 bases, with 17 bases lying between them. The germline V gene encodes CDR1 SQVTM and CDR2 ANQGSEA. The CDR3 loop spans 14 amino acids.

This chain uses TRBV3-1 with TRBJ2-5, with D perhaps TRBD2 (5 bases). Trimming removed 3 bases from V and 4 bases from J, with 6 bases in between. Germline V gene sequence: CDR1 LGHDT, CDR2 YNNKEL (reference sequence). This CDR3 has 12 amino acids. DNA of the CDR3: TGTGCCAGCAGCCAGGGGAGAGAGACCCAGTACTTC. It is translated as CASSQGRETQYF.

The chain uses TRBV23-1 and TRBJ2-7, with 12 nucleotides matching TRBD2. TRBV23-1 is placed among ORFs of uncertain function. This CDR3 spans 17 amino acids. V gave up 0 bases and J gave up 5 bases; unmatched junction bases: 8. The CDR3 region is CASSQSASGGVGNEQYF. The CDR3 coding sequence is TGCGCCAGCAGTCAATCGGCTAGCGGGGGGGTGGGGAACGAGCAGTACTTC.

This chain joins TRBV5-5 and TRBJ2-2; TRBD1 matches at 9 bases. V dropped 5 bases and J dropped 3; count of bases not matched to a gene: 14. Germline V gene sequence: CDR1 SGHKS, CDR2 YYEKEE (reference sequence). CDR3 length: 18 amino acids. CDR3 amino acids: CASSSHRGPPGDTGELFF. The CDR3 nucleotides read TGTGCCAGCAGTTCACACAGGGGGCCCCCGGGGGACACCGGGGAGCTGTTTTTT.

This sequence joins TRBV7-3 and TRBJ2-1, with D uncertain. The germline CDR1 and CDR2 sequences are SGHTA and FQGTGA. The CDR3 totals 14 residues. Trimming removed 1 base from V and 1 base from J, with 5 bases in between. CDR3 DNA: TGTGCCAGCAGCTTAAATCCTTCCTACAATGAGCAGTTCTTC. This codes for CASSLNPSYNEQFF.

The chain uses TRBV11-2 and TRBJ2-4; a weak D match, TRBD2 (6 bases). Germline lookup yields CDR1 SGHAT and CDR2 FQNNGV. V shed 4 bases and J shed 0 bases, with 16 bases lying between them. This CDR3 contains 17 residues. The CDR3 spells CASSSGRESLAKNIQYF. In DNA form, the CDR3 reads TGTGCCAGCAGCTCTGGACGGGAGAGCCTAGCCAAAAACATTCAGTACTTC.

As DNA, the CDR3 is TGTGCCAGCTCACTCAGGACAGACTCCTATAATTCACCCCTCCACTTT. Translation: CASSLRTDSYNSPLHF. V gene TRBV18 combines with J gene TRBJ1-6; D is perhaps TRBD1 (6 bases). V was trimmed by 4 bases and J by 0 bases, leaving 10 bases between them. Germline lookup yields CDR1 KGHSH and CDR2 LQKENI. This CDR3 region has 16 residues.

The chain uses TRBV11-1 and TRBJ2-7; a weak D match, TRBD1 (5 bases). This CDR3 region has 15 residues. V gave up 2 bases and J gave up 3 bases, with 14 bases separating them. The V gene's germline CDR1 is SGHAT and CDR2 FQDESV (reference sequence). The CDR3 nucleotides read TGTGCCAGCAGCTTATCTATAGTCCAGGGCTACGAGCAGTACTTC. It encodes CASSLSIVQGYEQYF.

This clonotype was detected once. The chain recombines TRBV2 with TRBJ1-5, with D perhaps TRBD1 (5 bases). The V gene lost 6 bases and the J gene lost 8 bases, with 11 bases spanning the gap. From germline, CDR1 is SNHLY and CDR2 FYNNEI. The CDR3 has 12 amino acids. The CDR3 sequence: CASRRQGKPQHF. CDR3 DNA: TGTGCCAGCAGGCGGCAGGGAAAGCCCCAGCATTTT.

This chain connects TRBV7-2 to TRBJ2-1; TRBD1 agrees at 9 bases. Looked up from germline, CDR1 is SGHTA and CDR2 is FQGNSA. Losses at the gene ends were 10 bases for V and 1 base for J; bases not matched to a gene: 11. The CDR3 extends over 16 amino acids. CDR3: CANRQGVAGSYNEQFF. Written as DNA, the CDR3 is TGTGCCAATAGACAGGGGGTTGCGGGTTCCTACAATGAGCAGTTCTTC.

This sequence joins TRBV27 and TRBJ2-7, with D maybe TRBD1 (6 bases). CDR3 length equals 14 residues. Germline V gene data show CDR1 as MNHEY and CDR2 as SMNVEV (reference sequence). Trimming left V 5 bases short and J 2 bases short, with 13 bases between. The CDR3 loop is CASSRGGQTYEQYF. The CDR3 DNA reads TGTGCCAGCAGTCGAGGGGGACAAACCTACGAGCAGTACTTC.

V gene TRBV29-1 combines with J gene TRBJ1-2; 7 bases are a match to TRBD1. CDR1 is SQVTM, CDR2 ANQGSEA, per germline. The CDR3 loop spans 13 amino acids. The trim removed 6 bases at V and 8 bases at J, leaving 12 bases unmatched. CDR3 DNA sequence: TGCAGCGTAACGGGACAGACACATCAGGGCTACACCTTC. This codes for CSVTGQTHQGYTF.

The chain is built from TRBV2 and TRBJ2-7; TRBD1 might be the D (6 bases). With 7 bases removed from V and 6 bases from J, the gap between germline ends came to 16 bases. Germline V CDR1 and CDR2: SNHLY, FYNNEI. This CDR3 region has 13 residues. This chain's CDR3 is CASTWTETGEQYF. Here the CDR3 DNA reads TGTGCCAGCACCTGGACAGAGACCGGCGAGCAGTACTTC.

This clonotype came up once. The CDR3 is CASSLIGTSSGDTQYF. Written as DNA, the CDR3 is TGTGCCAGCAGCTTAATCGGGACTAGTAGCGGGGATACGCAGTATTTT. This chain joins TRBV7-2 and TRBJ2-3, with 8 positions matching TRBD2. CDR1 and CDR2 from the germline V gene are SGHTA and FQGNSA. The CDR3 runs 16 residues. V lost 2 bases and J lost 6; bases outside the gene matches: 10.

The chain employs TRBV20-1 and TRBJ1-2; 7 bases fit TRBD1. J was trimmed by 4 bases and V by 3 bases; bases with no gene match: 5. This CDR3 comprises 13 residues. Germline-derived CDR1 and CDR2 are DFQATT and SNEGSKA (reference sequence). In DNA, the CDR3 is TGCAGTGCTAGCCGGGGACAGTTCTATGGCTACACCTTC. This translates into CSASRGQFYGYTF.

V usage is TRBV7-9 and J usage is TRBJ2-7, with 7 bases matching TRBD1. The CDR3 is 13 amino acids. Per germline, CDR1 SEHNR and CDR2 FQNEAQ (reference sequence). The V segment lost 3 bases and the J segment 6 bases; nucleotides outside the gene matches: 5. The CDR3 region has the DNA TGTGCCAGCAGCTTCGGACAGGCCTCCGAGCAGTACTTC. Translation gives CASSFGQASEQYF.

In this sample, this clonotype turned up once. V gene TRBV7-2 combines with J gene TRBJ1-5, with 10 bases matching TRBD1. The trim removed 5 bases at V and 6 bases at J, leaving 4 bases unmatched. Per the germline V gene, CDR1 is SGHTA and CDR2 is FQGNSA. CDR3 length equals 14 residues. CDR3: CASSPTGGLQPQHF. In nucleotides, the CDR3 is TGTGCCAGCAGCCCGACAGGGGGCCTTCAGCCCCAGCATTTT.

The chain combines TRBV5-1 with TRBJ2-7; unclear D gene. The germline CDR1 and CDR2 sequences are SGHRS and YFSETQ. Trimming cost V 6 bases and J 4 bases, with 14 bases left between them. This CDR3 has 13 residues. DNA of the CDR3: TGCGCCAGCAAAGAACAGCCACAATACGAGCAGTACTTC. Protein: CASKEQPQYEQYF.

This chain uses TRBV11-2 with TRBJ2-4; TRBD2 aligns across 10 bases. Germline V gene sequence: CDR1 SGHAT, CDR2 FQNNGV. The CDR3 has 17 amino acids. The V gene end was trimmed by 1 base and the J gene end by 0 bases; junction bases not matched to a gene: 3. This chain's CDR3 is CASSLGGLAVAKNIQYF. The CDR3 nucleotides read TGTGCCAGCAGCTTAGGCGGACTAGCGGTAGCCAAAAACATTCAGTACTTC.

This chain uses TRBV7-2 with TRBJ1-1, with unresolved D. The CDR3 is made up of 14 amino acids. Trimming took 6 bases from V and 1 from J, leaving 12 bases between them. Per germline, CDR1 SGHTA and CDR2 FQGNSA. This CDR3 reads CASSFSRANTEAFF. The CDR3 DNA follows: TGTGCCAGCAGTTTTTCTCGGGCGAACACTGAAGCTTTCTTT. Combining the CDR3 with reference TRBV7-2 and TRBJ1-1 gives the whole variable domain GAGVSQSPSNKVTEKGKDVELRCDPISGHTALYWYRQSLGQGLEFLIYFQGNSAPDKSGLPSDRFSAERTGGSVSTLTIQRTQQEDSAVYLCASSFSRANTEAFFGQGTRLTVV.

This chain connects TRBV6-2 or TRBV6-3 to TRBJ1-6; D uncertain. The ends were cut back, 3 bases at V and 3 bases at J, with 9 bases in the middle. There are 15 residues in the CDR3. The germline V gene encodes CDR1 MNHEY and CDR2 SVGEGT. The CDR3 DNA reads as TGTGCCAGCAGTTATCACGACTTCTATAATTCACCCCTCCACTTT. Translating it yields CASSYHDFYNSPLHF.

The chain joins TRBV5-4 to TRBJ1-3; D is perhaps TRBD1 (5 bases). The CDR3 loop spans 15 amino acids. The ends were cut back, 4 bases at V and 0 bases at J, with 11 bases in the middle. CDR1 is SGHNT, CDR2 YYREEE, per germline (reference sequence). CDR3 bases: TGTGCCAGCAGCCGGGACGGGAGCTCTGGAAACACCATATATTTT. Amino acid sequence: CASSRDGSSGNTIYF.

The chain links TRBV18 to TRBJ2-6; D call uncertain. V was clipped by 6 bases and J by 0 bases, with 6 bases between them. Germline lookup yields CDR1 KGHSH and CDR2 LQKENI. The length of the CDR3 is 14 residues. In DNA, the CDR3 is TGTGCCAGCTCTCGTAGCTCTGGGGCCAACGTCCTGACTTTC. This gives the protein CASSRSSGANVLTF. The complete variable domain, with remaining parts taken from reference TRBV18 and TRBJ2-6, reads NAGVMQNPRHLVRRRGQEARLRCSPMKGHSHVYWYRQLPEEGLKFMVYLQKENIIDESGMPKERFSAEFPKEGPSILRIQQVVRGDSAAYFCASSRSSGANVLTFGAGSRLTVL.

The chain couples TRBV12-3 or TRBV12-4 to TRBJ1-5; D perhaps matches TRBD1 (6 bases). The CDR3 is made up of 14 amino acids. V was shortened by 4 bases and J by 6 bases, with 13 bases between the two germline ends. The CDR3, as DNA: TGTGCCAGCAGTTCCGCCCAGGGGTTTCAGCCCCAGCATTTT. It codes for CASSSAQGFQPQHF.

This sequence joins TRBV19 and TRBJ2-6; 8 bases agree with TRBD1. Germline values: CDR1 LNHDA, CDR2 SQIVND (reference sequence). V shed 4 bases, J shed 0 bases, and the junction held 5 bases outside the gene matches. CDR3 length: 17 amino acids. The DNA of the CDR3 is TGTGCCAGTAGTAAAGGGACAGGAGACTCTGGGGCCAACGTCCTGACTTTC. The encoded protein is CASSKGTGDSGANVLTF.

This chain connects TRBV20-1 to TRBJ2-5; possibly TRBD2 for D (5 bases). The V gene's germline CDR1 is DFQATT and CDR2 SNEGSKA (reference sequence). V lost 2 bases, J lost 2 bases, and 24 bases lay in between. The CDR3 spans 18 residues. The CDR3 DNA is TGCAGTGCTAGACCCCTCTCAGATGGGAGATTAGGGCAAGAGACCCAGTACTTC. Translated, it gives CSARPLSDGRLGQETQYF.